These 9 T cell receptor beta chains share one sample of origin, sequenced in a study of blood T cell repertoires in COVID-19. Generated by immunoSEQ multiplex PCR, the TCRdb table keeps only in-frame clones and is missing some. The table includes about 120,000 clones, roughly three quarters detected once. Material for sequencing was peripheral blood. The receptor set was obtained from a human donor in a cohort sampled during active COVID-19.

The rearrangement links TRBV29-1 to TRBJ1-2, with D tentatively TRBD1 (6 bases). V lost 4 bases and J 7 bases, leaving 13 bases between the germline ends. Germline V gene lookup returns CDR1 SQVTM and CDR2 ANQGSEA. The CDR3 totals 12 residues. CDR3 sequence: CSVVRGASGYTF. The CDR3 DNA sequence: TGCAGCGTTGTTCGGGGGGCCAGTGGCTACACCTTC.

CDR3 sequence: CASSQEVVQGQGFGYTF. In nucleotides, the CDR3 is TGCGCCAGCAGCCAAGAAGTCGTGCAGGGACAGGGCTTTGGCTACACCTTC. This chain links TRBV4-1 with TRBJ1-2; 9 nucleotides agree with TRBD1. There are 17 residues in the CDR3. The V segment lost 0 bases and the J segment 7 bases; nucleotides outside the gene matches: 12. The germline CDR1 and CDR2 sequences are MGHRA and YSYEKL.

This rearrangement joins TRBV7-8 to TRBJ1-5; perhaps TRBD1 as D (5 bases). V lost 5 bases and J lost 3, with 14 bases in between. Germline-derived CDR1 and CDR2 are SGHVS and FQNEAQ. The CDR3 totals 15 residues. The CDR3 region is CASSPLRQSNQPQHF. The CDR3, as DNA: TGTGCCAGCAGCCCCCTTCGACAGTCCAATCAGCCCCAGCATTTT.

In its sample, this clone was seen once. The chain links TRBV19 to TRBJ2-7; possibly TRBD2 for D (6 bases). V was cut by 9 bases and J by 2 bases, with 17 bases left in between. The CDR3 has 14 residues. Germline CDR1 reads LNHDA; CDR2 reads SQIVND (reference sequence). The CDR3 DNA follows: TGTGCCAGCCGCCAAGCGGGCGGCCCCTACGAGCAGTACTTC. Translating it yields CASRQAGGPYEQYF.

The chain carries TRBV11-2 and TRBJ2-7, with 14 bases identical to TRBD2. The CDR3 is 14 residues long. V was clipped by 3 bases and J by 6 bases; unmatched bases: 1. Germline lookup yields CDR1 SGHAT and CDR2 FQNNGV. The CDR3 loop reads CASSLGLAGVEQYF. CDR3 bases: TGTGCCAGCAGCTTGGGACTAGCGGGAGTCGAGCAGTACTTC. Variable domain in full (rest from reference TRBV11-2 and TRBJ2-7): EAGVAQSPRYKIIEKRQSVAFWCNPISGHATLYWYQQILGQGPKLLIQFQNNGVVDDSQLPKDRFSAERLKGVDSTLKIQPAKLEDSAVYLCASSLGLAGVEQYFGPGTRLTVT.

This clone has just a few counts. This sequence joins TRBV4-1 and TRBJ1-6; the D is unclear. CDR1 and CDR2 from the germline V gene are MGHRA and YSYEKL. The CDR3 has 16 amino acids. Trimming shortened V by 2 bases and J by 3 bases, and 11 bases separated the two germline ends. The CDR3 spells CASSQFGVSYNSPLHF. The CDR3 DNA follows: TGCGCCAGCAGCCAATTCGGAGTTAGCTATAATTCACCCCTCCACTTT.

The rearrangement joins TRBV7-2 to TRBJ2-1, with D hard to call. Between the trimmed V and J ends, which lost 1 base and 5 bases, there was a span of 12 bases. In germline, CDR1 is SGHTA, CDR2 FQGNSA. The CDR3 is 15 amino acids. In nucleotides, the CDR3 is TGTGCCAGCAGCTTAGAAGGCGACACCCACAATGAGCAGTTCTTC. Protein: CASSLEGDTHNEQFF.

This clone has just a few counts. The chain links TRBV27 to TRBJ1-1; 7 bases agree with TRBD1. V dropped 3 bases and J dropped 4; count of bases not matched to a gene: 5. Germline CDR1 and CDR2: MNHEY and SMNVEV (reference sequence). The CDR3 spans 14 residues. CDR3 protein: CASSFGQVGTEAFF. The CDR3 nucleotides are TGTGCCAGCAGTTTTGGACAGGTGGGCACTGAAGCTTTCTTT.

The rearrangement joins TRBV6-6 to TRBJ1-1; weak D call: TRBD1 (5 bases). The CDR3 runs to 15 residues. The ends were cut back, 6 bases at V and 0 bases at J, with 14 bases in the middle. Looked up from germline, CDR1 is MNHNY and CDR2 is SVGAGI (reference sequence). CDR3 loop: CASSTSGFVNTEAFF. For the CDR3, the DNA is TGTGCCAGCAGCACCTCAGGGTTTGTGAACACTGAAGCTTTCTTT.